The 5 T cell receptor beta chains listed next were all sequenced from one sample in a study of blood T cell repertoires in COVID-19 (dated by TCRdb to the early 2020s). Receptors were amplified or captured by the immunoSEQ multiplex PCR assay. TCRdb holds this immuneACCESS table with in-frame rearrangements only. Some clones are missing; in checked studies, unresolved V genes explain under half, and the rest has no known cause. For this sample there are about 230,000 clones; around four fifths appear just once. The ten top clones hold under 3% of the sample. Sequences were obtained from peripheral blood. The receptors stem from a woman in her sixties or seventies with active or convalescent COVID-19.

Here the CDR3 DNA reads TGTGCCAGCTTCCGCGGGACAGGGATCCCCGGGGAGCTGTTTTTT. It yields the protein CASFRGTGIPGELFF. This chain links TRBV2 with TRBJ2-2; 9 bases align to TRBD1. Trimming at V came to 8 bases and at J to 6 bases, leaving 10 bases not matched to a gene. Germline V gives CDR1 SNHLY, CDR2 FYNNEI. This CDR3 is built from 15 residues.

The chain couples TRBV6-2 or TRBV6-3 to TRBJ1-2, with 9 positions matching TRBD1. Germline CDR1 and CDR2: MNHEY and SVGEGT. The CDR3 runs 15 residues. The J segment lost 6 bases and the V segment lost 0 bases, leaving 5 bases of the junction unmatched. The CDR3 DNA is TGTGCCAGCAGTTACTCGACAGGGGGAATGAATGGCTACACCTTC. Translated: CASSYSTGGMNGYTF.

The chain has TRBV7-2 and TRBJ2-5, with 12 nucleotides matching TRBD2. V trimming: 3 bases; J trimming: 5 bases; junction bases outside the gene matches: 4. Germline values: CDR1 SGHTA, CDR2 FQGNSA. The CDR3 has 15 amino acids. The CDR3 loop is CASSLWLAGGETQYF. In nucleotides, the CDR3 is TGTGCCAGCAGCTTGTGGCTAGCGGGGGGGGAGACCCAGTACTTC.

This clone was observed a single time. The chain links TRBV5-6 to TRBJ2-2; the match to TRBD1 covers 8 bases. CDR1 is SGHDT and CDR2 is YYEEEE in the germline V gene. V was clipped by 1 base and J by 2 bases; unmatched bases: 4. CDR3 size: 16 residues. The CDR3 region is CASSLRAGGNTGELFF. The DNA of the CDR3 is TGTGCCAGCAGCTTGCGGGCAGGGGGCAACACCGGGGAGCTGTTTTTT.

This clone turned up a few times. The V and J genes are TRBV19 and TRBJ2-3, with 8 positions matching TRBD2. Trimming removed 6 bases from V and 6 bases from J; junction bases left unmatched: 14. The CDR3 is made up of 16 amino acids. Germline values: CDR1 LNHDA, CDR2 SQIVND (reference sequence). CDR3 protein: CASRNVGQSSGDTQYF. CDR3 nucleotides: TGTGCCAGTAGAAATGTAGGACAGTCTAGCGGGGATACGCAGTATTTT. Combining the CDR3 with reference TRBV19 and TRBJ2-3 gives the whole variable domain DGGITQSPKYLFRKEGQNVTLSCEQNLNHDAMYWYRQDPGQGLRLIYYSQIVNDFQKGDIAEGYSVSREKKESFPLTVTSAQKNPTAFYLCASRNVGQSSGDTQYFGPGTRLTVL.